This T cell receptor beta chain originates from a study of blood T cell repertoires in COVID-19. The protocol was immunoSEQ multiplex PCR, while the TCRdb copy is restricted to in-frame clones and leaves out a portion. The sample records hundreds of thousands of clones, 87% being singletons. The CDR3 has 14 amino acids. The junction had 4 bases not matched to a gene; V was cut back by 3 bases and J by 8 bases. Germline V CDR1 and CDR2: SGHAT, FQNNGV. This receptor was taken from a woman younger than 45 with acute COVID-19. The chain uses TRBV11-2 and TRBJ1-4; TRBD1 agrees at 9 bases. The sample consisted of PBMCs or T cells enriched from blood (not recorded which). As DNA, the CDR3 is TGTGCCAGCAGCTTCGGGGACAGGGACGAAAAACTGTTTTTT. This gives the protein CASSFGDRDEKLFF.